Only a few counts were recorded for the clone carrying this T cell receptor (beta chain). Its antigen remains unknown. The entry originates in a study of response to subunit inactivated influenza vaccine. General study findings and limits: The authors put forward the suggestion that each seasonal influenza vaccination may bring in only a limited number of new T cells.

Germline V gene sequence: CDR1 SNHLY, CDR2 FYNNEI. The CDR3 totals 15 residues. J was trimmed by 1 base and V by 6 bases; bases with no gene match: 6. In TCRdb, the RT-PCR reads were re-called with MiXCR into one record per CDR3 protein. The sample shows almost 250,000 distinct CDR3 sequences, roughly an eighth of them seen only once. The starting material was non-naive T cells sorted from PBMCs, obtained 14 to 15 days before vaccination. The J gene is TRBJ2-3, the V gene TRBV2, with 8 bases that match TRBD1. The TCR comes from a man aged 50-60 years who received an inactivated influenza vaccine. This chain's CDR3 is CASRHRGVGTDTQYF. CDR3 coding DNA: TGTGCCAGCAGACACAGGGGGGTGGGCACAGATACGCAGTATTTT.